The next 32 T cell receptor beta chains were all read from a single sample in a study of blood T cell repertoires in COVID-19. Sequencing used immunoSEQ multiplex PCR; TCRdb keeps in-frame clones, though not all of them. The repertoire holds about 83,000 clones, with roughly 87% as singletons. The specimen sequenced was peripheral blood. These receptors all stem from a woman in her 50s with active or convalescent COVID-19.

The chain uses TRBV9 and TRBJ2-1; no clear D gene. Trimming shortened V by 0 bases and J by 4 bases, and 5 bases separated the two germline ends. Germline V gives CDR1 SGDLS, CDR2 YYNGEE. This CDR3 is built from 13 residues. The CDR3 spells CASSVAQYNEQFF. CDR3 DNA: TGTGCCAGCAGCGTAGCCCAATACAATGAGCAGTTCTTC.

CDR3 sequence (DNA): TGTGCCAGCAGCGCCTGGAGGGCGAGGTGGTATGGCTACACCTTC. Translating it yields CASSAWRARWYGYTF. The chain recombines TRBV6-5 with TRBJ1-2; D gene ambiguous. Germline values: CDR1 MNHEY, CDR2 SVGAGI. Between the trimmed V and J ends, which lost 6 bases and 5 bases, there was a span of 19 bases. The CDR3 is 15 residues long.

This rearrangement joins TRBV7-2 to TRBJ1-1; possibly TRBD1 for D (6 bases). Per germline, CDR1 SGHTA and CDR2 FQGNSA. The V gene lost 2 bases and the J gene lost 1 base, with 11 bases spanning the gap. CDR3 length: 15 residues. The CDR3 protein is CASSLLGAGNTEAFF. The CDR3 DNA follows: TGTGCCAGCAGCTTACTGGGGGCGGGGAACACTGAAGCTTTCTTT. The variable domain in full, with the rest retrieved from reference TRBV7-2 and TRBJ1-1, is GAGVSQSPSNKVTEKGKDVELRCDPISGHTALYWYRQSLGQGLEFLIYFQGNSAPDKSGLPSDRFSAERTGGSVSTLTIQRTQQEDSAVYLCASSLLGAGNTEAFFGQGTRLTVV.

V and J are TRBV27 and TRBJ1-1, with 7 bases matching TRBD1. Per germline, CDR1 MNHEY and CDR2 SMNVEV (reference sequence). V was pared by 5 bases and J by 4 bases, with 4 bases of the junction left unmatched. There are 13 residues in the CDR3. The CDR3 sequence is CASSQGVGTEAFF. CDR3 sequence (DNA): TGTGCCAGCAGTCAGGGGGTCGGCACTGAAGCTTTCTTT.

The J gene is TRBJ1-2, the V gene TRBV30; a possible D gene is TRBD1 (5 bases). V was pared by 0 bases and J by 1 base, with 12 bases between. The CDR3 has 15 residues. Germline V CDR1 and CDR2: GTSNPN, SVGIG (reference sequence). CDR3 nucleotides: TGTGCCTGGAGTGTTGCGGGAGGGGTTAACTATGGCTACACCTTC. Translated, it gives CAWSVAGGVNYGYTF.

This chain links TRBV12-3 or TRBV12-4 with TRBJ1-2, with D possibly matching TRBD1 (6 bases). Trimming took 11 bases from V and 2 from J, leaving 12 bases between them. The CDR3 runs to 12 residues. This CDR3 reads CAGSRGNYGYTF. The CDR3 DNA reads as TGTGCCGGAAGCAGGGGAAACTATGGCTACACCTTC.

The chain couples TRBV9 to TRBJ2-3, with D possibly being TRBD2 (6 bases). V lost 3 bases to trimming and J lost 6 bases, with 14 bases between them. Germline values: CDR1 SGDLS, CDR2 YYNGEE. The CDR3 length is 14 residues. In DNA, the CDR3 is TGTGCCAGCAGCGAAGGGACTCCCTCCGATACGCAGTATTTT. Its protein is CASSEGTPSDTQYF.

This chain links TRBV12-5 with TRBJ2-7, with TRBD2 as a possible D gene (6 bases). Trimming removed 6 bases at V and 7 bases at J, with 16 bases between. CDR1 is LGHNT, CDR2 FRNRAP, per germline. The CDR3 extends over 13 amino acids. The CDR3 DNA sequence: TGTGCTAGTGGAACCGGGGGTAGTAGGGAGCAGTACTTC. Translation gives CASGTGGSREQYF.

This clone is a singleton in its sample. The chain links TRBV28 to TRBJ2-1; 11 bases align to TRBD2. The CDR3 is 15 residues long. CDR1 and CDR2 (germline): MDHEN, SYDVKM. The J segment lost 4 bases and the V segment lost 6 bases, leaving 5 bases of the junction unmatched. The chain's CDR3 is CASSSGTSGYNEQFF. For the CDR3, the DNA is TGTGCCAGCAGCTCCGGGACTAGCGGTTACAATGAGCAGTTCTTC.

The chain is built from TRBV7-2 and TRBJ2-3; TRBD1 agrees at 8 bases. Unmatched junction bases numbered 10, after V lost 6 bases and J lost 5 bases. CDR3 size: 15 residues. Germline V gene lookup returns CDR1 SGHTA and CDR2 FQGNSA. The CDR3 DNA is TGTGCCAGCAGGCAACAGGGGGTGGTAGGAGATACGCAGTATTTT. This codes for CASRQQGVVGDTQYF.

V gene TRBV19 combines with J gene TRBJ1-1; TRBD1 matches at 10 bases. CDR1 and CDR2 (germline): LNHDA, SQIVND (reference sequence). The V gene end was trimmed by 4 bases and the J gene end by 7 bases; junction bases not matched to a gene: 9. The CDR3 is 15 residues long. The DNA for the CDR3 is TGTGCCAGTAGTAAGGACAGGGGGTCTTTTAGTGAAGCTTTCTTT. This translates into CASSKDRGSFSEAFF.

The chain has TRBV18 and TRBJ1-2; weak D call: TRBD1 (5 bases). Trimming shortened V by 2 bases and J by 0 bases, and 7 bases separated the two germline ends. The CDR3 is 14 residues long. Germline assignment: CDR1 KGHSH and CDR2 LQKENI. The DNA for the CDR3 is TGTGCCAGCTCACCAAGGGGTTCTAACTATGGCTACACCTTC. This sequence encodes CASSPRGSNYGYTF.

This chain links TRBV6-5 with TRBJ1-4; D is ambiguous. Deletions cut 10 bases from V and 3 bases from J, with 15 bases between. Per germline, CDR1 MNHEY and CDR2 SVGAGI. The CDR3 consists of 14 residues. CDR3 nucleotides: TGTGCCACCCGGCGGGGAGGGCCTAATGAAAAACTGTTTTTT. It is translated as CATRRGGPNEKLFF.

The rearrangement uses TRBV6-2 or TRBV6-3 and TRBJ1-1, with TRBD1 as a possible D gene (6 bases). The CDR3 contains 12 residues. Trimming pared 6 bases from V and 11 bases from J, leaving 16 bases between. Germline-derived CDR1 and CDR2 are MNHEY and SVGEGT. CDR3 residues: CASSDMQGRAFF. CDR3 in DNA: TGTGCCAGCAGCGATATGCAGGGGCGGGCTTTCTTT.

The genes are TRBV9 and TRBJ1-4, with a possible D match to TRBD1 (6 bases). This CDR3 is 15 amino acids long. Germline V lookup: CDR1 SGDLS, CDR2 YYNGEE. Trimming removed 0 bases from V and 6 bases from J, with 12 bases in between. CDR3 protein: CASSVGTGLDEKLFF. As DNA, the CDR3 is TGTGCCAGCAGCGTAGGTACAGGGTTGGATGAAAAACTGTTTTTT.

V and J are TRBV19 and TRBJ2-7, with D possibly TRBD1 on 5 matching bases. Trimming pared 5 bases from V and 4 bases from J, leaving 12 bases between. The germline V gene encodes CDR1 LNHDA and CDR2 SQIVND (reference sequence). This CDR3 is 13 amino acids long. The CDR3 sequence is CASSQTVDYEQYF. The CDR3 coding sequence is TGTGCCAGTAGTCAGACAGTCGATTACGAGCAGTACTTC. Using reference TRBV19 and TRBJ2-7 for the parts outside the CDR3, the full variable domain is DGGITQSPKYLFRKEGQNVTLSCEQNLNHDAMYWYRQDPGQGLRLIYYSQIVNDFQKGDIAEGYSVSREKKESFPLTVTSAQKNPTAFYLCASSQTVDYEQYFGPGTRLTVT.

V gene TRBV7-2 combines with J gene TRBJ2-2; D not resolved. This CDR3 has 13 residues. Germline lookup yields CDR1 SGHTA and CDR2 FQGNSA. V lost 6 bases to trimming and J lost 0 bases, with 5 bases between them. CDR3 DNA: TGTGCCAGCAGATCAGCGAACACCGGGGAGCTGTTTTTT. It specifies CASRSANTGELFF.

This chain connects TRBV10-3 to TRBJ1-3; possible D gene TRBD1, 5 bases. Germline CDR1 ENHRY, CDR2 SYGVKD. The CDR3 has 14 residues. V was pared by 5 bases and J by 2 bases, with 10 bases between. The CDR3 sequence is CAISPSGAGNTIYF. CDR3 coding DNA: TGTGCCATCAGTCCATCGGGGGCTGGAAACACCATATATTTT.

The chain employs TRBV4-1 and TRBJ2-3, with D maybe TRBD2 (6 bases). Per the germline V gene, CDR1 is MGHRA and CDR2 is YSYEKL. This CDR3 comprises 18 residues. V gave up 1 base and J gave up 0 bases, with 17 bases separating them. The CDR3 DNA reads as TGCGCCAGCAGCCAAGTCCCAGGGACTCTTCAGAGCACAGATACGCAGTATTTT. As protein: CASSQVPGTLQSTDTQYF.

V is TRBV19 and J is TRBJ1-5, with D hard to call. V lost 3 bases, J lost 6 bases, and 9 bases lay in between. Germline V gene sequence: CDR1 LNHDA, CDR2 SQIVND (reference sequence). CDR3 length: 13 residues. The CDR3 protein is CASSMASGQPQHF. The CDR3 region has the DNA TGTGCCAGTAGTATGGCCTCGGGTCAGCCCCAGCATTTT.

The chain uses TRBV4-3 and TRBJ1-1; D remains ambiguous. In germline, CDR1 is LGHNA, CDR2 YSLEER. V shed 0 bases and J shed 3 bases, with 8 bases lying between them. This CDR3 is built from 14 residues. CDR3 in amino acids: CASSQDGDYTEAFF. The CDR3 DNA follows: TGCGCCAGCAGCCAAGATGGAGATTACACTGAAGCTTTCTTT.

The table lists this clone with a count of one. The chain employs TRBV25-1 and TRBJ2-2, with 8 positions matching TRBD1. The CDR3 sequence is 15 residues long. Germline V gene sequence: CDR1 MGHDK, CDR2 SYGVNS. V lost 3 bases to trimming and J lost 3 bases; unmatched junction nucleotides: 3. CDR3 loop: CASSDRTGYTGELFF. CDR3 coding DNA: TGTGCCAGCAGTGATCGGACAGGGTACACCGGGGAGCTGTTTTTT.

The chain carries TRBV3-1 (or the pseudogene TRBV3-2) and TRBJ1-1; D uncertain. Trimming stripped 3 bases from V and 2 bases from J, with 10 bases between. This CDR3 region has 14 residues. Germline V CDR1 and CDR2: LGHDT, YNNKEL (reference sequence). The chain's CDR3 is CASSHSDFNTEAFF. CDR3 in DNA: TGTGCCAGCAGCCACAGCGACTTCAACACTGAAGCTTTCTTT.

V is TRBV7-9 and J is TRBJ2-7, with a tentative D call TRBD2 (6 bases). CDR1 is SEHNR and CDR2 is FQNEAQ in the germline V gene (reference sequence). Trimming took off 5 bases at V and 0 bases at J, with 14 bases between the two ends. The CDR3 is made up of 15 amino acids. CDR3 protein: CASSGTGVGSYEQYF. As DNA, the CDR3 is TGTGCCAGCAGCGGCACGGGAGTGGGCTCCTACGAGCAGTACTTC. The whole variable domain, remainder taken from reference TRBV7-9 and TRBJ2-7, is DTGVSQNPRHKITKRGQNVTFRCDPISEHNRLYWYRQTLGQGPEFLTYFQNEAQLEKSRLLSDRFSAERPKGSFSTLEIQRTEQGDSAMYLCASSGTGVGSYEQYFGPGTRLTVT.

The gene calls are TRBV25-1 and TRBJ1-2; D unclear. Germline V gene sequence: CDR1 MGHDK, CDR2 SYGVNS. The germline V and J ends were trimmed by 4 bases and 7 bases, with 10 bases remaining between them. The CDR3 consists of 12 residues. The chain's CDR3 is CASSVATGGYTF. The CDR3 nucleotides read TGTGCCAGCAGTGTCGCCACGGGTGGCTACACCTTC.

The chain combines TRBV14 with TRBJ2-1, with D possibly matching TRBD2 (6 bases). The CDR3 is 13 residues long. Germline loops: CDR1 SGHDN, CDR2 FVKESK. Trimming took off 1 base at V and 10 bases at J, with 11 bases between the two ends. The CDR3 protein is CASSQVGRGEQFF. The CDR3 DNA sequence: TGTGCCAGCAGCCAAGTCGGGAGAGGAGAGCAGTTCTTC.

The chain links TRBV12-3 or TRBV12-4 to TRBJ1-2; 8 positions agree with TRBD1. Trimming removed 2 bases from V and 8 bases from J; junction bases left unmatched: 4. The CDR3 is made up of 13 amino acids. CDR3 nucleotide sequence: TGTGCCAGCAGTTTACAGGGGGCGGGCGGCTACACCTTC. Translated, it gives CASSLQGAGGYTF.

As DNA, the CDR3 is TGTGCCAGCAGCCATTCTAGCGGGGGGGCTGAAGAGACCCAGTACTTC. The encoded protein is CASSHSSGGAEETQYF. The V call is TRBV4-2, the J call TRBJ2-5, with 12 nucleotides matching TRBD2. Germline trimming cut 3 bases from V and 3 bases from J; bases unmatched to any gene: 5. The CDR3 loop spans 16 amino acids. Germline values: CDR1 LGHNA, CDR2 YNFKEQ.

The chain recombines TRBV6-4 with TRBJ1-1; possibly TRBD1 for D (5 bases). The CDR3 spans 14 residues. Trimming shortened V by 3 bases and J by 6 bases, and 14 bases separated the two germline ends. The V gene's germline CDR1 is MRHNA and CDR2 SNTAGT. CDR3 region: CASSEGQGRSEAFF. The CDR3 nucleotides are TGTGCCAGCAGTGAAGGCCAGGGAAGATCTGAAGCTTTCTTT.

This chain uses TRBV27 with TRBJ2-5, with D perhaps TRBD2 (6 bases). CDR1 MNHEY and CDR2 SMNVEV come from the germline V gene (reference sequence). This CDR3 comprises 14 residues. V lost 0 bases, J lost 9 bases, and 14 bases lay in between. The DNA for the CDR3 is TGTGCCAGCAGTTTATCGATGGGGGGTTTGGCCCAGTACTTC. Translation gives CASSLSMGGLAQYF.

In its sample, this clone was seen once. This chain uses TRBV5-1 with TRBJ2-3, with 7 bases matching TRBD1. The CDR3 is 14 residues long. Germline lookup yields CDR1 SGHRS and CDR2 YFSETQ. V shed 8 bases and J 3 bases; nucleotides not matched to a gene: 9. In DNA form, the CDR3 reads TGCGCCAGTGGGCTACAGGGGATAACAGATACGCAGTATTTT. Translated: CASGLQGITDTQYF. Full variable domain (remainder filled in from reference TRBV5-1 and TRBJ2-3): KAGVTQTPRYLIKTRGQQVTLSCSPISGHRSVSWYQQTPGQGLQFLFEYFSETQRNKGNFPGRFSGRQFSNSRSEMNVSTLELGDSALYLCASGLQGITDTQYFGPGTRLTVL.

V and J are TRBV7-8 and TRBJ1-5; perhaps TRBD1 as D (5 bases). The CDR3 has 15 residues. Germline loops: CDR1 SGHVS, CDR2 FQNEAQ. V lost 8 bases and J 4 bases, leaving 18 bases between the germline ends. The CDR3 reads CASAMQGFGNQPQHF. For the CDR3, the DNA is TGTGCCAGCGCCATGCAGGGATTCGGGAATCAGCCCCAGCATTTT. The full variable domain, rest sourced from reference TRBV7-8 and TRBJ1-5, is GAGVSQSPRYKVAKRGQDVALRCDPISGHVSLFWYQQALGQGPEFLTYFQNEAQLDKSGLPSDRFFAERPEGSVSTLKIQRTQQEDSAVYLCASAMQGFGNQPQHFGDGTRLSIL.